A selection of T cell receptor beta chains follows, all from one sample in a study of technical replicates of blood from a handful of donors. The method was immunoSEQ multiplex PCR; TCRdb's version includes in-frame clones alone and lacks a portion of them. This sample has tens of thousands of clones, with under 98% found just once. Sequencing was carried out using T cells isolated from PBMCs. The receptors shown here come from a human donor in good health. The CDR3 runs from the conserved cysteine through the conserved F or W. A D gene is named only where the DNA matches it firmly. Clone sizes are given selectively: once, few, many, or a class where the clone is expanded.

cdr3_aa: CASSRPQGSTNEKLFF
cdr3_nt: TGTGCCAGCAGTCGCCCCCAGGGATCAACTAATGAAAAACTGTTTTTT
v_call: TRBV6-6
d_call: .
cdr3_length: 16
clone_size: .
j_call: TRBJ1-4

cdr3_aa: CASSEADYNEKLFF
cdr3_nt: TGTGCCAGCAGTGAAGCAGACTATAATGAAAAACTGTTTTTT
v_call: TRBV25-1
d_call: .
cdr3_length: 14
clone_size: .
j_call: TRBJ1-4

cdr3_aa: CASSIWQNEQFF
cdr3_nt: TGTGCCAGTAGTATATGGCAAAATGAGCAGTTCTTC
v_call: TRBV19
d_call: .
cdr3_length: 12
clone_size: .
j_call: TRBJ2-1

cdr3_aa: CASSFGDQGANEKLFF
cdr3_nt: TGTGCCAGCAGCTTTGGGGACCAGGGGGCTAATGAAAAACTGTTTTTT
v_call: TRBV11-2
d_call: TRBD1
cdr3_length: 16
clone_size: .
j_call: TRBJ1-4

cdr3_aa: CAWSAVTGIRTEAFF
cdr3_nt: TGTGCCTGGAGTGCCGTTACAGGGATTAGGACTGAAGCTTTCTTT
v_call: TRBV30
d_call: .
cdr3_length: 15
clone_size: .
j_call: TRBJ1-1

cdr3_aa: CASSVGQKNTEAFF
cdr3_nt: TGTGCCAGCAGCGTAGGACAGAAGAACACTGAAGCTTTCTTT
v_call: TRBV9
d_call: .
cdr3_length: 14
clone_size: .
j_call: TRBJ1-1

cdr3_aa: CSVRQGDQPQHF
cdr3_nt: TGCAGCGTAAGACAGGGAGATCAGCCCCAGCATTTT
v_call: TRBV29-1
d_call: TRBD1
cdr3_length: 12
clone_size: .
j_call: TRBJ1-5

cdr3_aa: CASSLASGRETQYF
cdr3_nt: TGTGCCAGCAGCTTAGCGAGCGGGAGAGAGACCCAGTACTTC
v_call: TRBV7-8
d_call: TRBD2
cdr3_length: 14
clone_size: .
j_call: TRBJ2-5

cdr3_aa: CASSLGDYEETQYF
cdr3_nt: TGCGCCAGCAGCTTGGGGGACTATGAAGAGACCCAGTACTTC
v_call: TRBV5-1
d_call: TRBD2
cdr3_length: 14
clone_size: .
j_call: TRBJ2-5

cdr3_aa: CASSPPADFREAFF
cdr3_nt: TGTGCCAGCTCACCTCCCGCGGATTTCCGTGAAGCTTTCTTT
v_call: TRBV18
d_call: .
cdr3_length: 14
clone_size: .
j_call: TRBJ1-1

cdr3_aa: CASSLPPTGAKQFF
cdr3_nt: TGTGCCAGCAGCCTACCCCCGACAGGGGCCAAGCAGTTCTTC
v_call: TRBV5-6
d_call: TRBD1
cdr3_length: 14
clone_size: .
j_call: TRBJ2-1

cdr3_aa: CASSLYNRDYEQYF
cdr3_nt: TGCGCCAGCAGCTTGTATAACAGGGACTACGAGCAGTACTTC
v_call: TRBV5-1
d_call: .
cdr3_length: 14
clone_size: .
j_call: TRBJ2-7

cdr3_aa: CASSLSWDTSYEQYF
cdr3_nt: TGCGCCAGCAGCTTGTCTTGGGACACCTCCTACGAGCAGTACTTC
v_call: TRBV5-1
d_call: .
cdr3_length: 15
clone_size: .
j_call: TRBJ2-7

cdr3_aa: CAGAKVYNEQFF
cdr3_nt: TGTGCCGGAGCAAAGGTCTACAATGAGCAGTTCTTC
v_call: TRBV2
d_call: .
cdr3_length: 12
clone_size: .
j_call: TRBJ2-1

cdr3_aa: CASSETGVRETEAFF
cdr3_nt: TGTGCCAGCAGCGAGACAGGGGTGAGAGAAACTGAAGCTTTCTTT
v_call: TRBV25-1
d_call: TRBD1
cdr3_length: 15
clone_size: .
j_call: TRBJ1-1

cdr3_aa: CASSISKRNTRPTEAFF
cdr3_nt: TGTGCCAGTAGTATCTCGAAGAGGAATACACGCCCCACTGAAGCTTTCTTT
v_call: TRBV19
d_call: .
cdr3_length: 17
clone_size: .
j_call: TRBJ1-1

cdr3_aa: CASSQPLAGDHEQYF
cdr3_nt: TGTGCCAGCAGCCAACCTCTAGCGGGAGACCACGAGCAGTACTTC
v_call: TRBV4-2
d_call: TRBD2
cdr3_length: 15
clone_size: .
j_call: TRBJ2-7

cdr3_aa: CASSEATVGNQPQHF
cdr3_nt: TGTGCCAGCAGTGAAGCGACAGTTGGCAATCAGCCCCAGCATTTT
v_call: TRBV2
d_call: .
cdr3_length: 15
clone_size: .
j_call: TRBJ1-5

cdr3_aa: CSVTRGSGQYF
cdr3_nt: TGCAGCGTTACCCGGGGATCAGGGCAGTACTTC
v_call: TRBV29-1
d_call: .
cdr3_length: 11
clone_size: .
j_call: TRBJ2-7

cdr3_aa: CASSETTGAVTDTQYF
cdr3_nt: TGTGCCAGCAGCGAGACGACAGGGGCGGTCACAGATACGCAGTATTTT
v_call: TRBV9
d_call: TRBD1
cdr3_length: 16
clone_size: .
j_call: TRBJ2-3

cdr3_aa: CASSRTGAYNEQFF
cdr3_nt: TGTGCCAGCAGCCGGACAGGGGCCTACAATGAGCAGTTCTTC
v_call: TRBV7-2
d_call: TRBD1
cdr3_length: 14
clone_size: .
j_call: TRBJ2-1

cdr3_aa: CASSLGGTGIYNEQFF
cdr3_nt: TGCGCCAGCAGTCTAGGCGGGACAGGGATATACAATGAGCAGTTCTTC
v_call: TRBV5-1
d_call: TRBD1
cdr3_length: 16
clone_size: .
j_call: TRBJ2-1

cdr3_aa: CATSFGGGLYEQYF
cdr3_nt: TGTGCCACCTCCTTCGGGGGGGGTTTATACGAGCAGTACTTC
v_call: TRBV15
d_call: TRBD2
cdr3_length: 14
clone_size: .
j_call: TRBJ2-7

cdr3_aa: CASSNTYEQYF
cdr3_nt: TGTGCCAGCAGTAACACCTACGAGCAGTACTTC
v_call: TRBV28
d_call: .
cdr3_length: 11
clone_size: .
j_call: TRBJ2-7

cdr3_aa: CAWRRRTEGSNQPQHF
cdr3_nt: TGTGCCTGGAGACGAAGGACAGAAGGGAGCAATCAGCCCCAGCATTTT
v_call: TRBV30
d_call: .
cdr3_length: 16
clone_size: .
j_call: TRBJ1-5

cdr3_aa: CASSSGGLLSGNTIYF
cdr3_nt: TGCGCCAGCAGTTCCGGGGGTCTACTCTCTGGAAACACCATATATTTT
v_call: TRBV5-1
d_call: .
cdr3_length: 16
clone_size: .
j_call: TRBJ1-3

cdr3_aa: CASSLTFATNEKLFF
cdr3_nt: TGTGCCAGCAGTCTTACTTTTGCAACTAATGAAAAACTGTTTTTT
v_call: TRBV6-5
d_call: .
cdr3_length: 15
clone_size: once
j_call: TRBJ1-4

cdr3_aa: CASSEAGTGDEKLFF
cdr3_nt: TGTGCCAGCAGTGAAGCCGGGACAGGGGATGAAAAACTGTTTTTT
v_call: TRBV6-1
d_call: TRBD1
cdr3_length: 15
clone_size: .
j_call: TRBJ1-4